The clone carrying this T cell receptor beta chain occurred a few times. Its antigen remains unknown. The repertoire was sequenced with immunoSEQ multiplex PCR; TCRdb's copy has only in-frame clones and lacks some. The top ten hold 10% of the sample, which has around 330,000 clones, 74% seen once. This entry belongs to a study of shared clonotypes between healthy human individuals. Findings and limits, study-wide: Relative to clonotypes present in all four donors, those not shared had lower generation probabilities.

Trimming pared 4 bases from V and 7 bases from J, leaving 10 bases between. Germline V CDR1 and CDR2: SNHLY, FYNNEI. The CDR3 length is 13 residues. The source is a man between 25 and 39 years old in good health. The chain employs TRBV2 and TRBJ2-2; D ambiguous. Sequenced material: memory CD4+ T cells sorted from blood. As to subset: CD45RA-negative fraction. The CDR3 bases are TGTGCCAGCAGTGGTGATCAATTCGGGGAGCTGTTTTTT. Translation: CASSGDQFGELFF.